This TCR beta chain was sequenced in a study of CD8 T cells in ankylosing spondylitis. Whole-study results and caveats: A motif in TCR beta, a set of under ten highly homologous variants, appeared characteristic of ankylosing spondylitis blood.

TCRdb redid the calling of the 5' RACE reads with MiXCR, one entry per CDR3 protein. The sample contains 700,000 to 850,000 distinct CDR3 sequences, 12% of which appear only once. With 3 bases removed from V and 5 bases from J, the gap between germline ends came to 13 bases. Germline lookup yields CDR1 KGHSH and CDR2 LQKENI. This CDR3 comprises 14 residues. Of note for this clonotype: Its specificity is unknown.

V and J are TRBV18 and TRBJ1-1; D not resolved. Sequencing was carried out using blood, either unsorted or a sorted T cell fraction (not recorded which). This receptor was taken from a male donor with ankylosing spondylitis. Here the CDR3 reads CASSPYTRATEAFF. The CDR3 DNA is TGTGCCAGCTCACCTTACACAAGGGCTACTGAAGCTTTCTTT.